This is a list of T cell receptor beta chains from one sample in a study of response to subunit inactivated influenza vaccine. MiXCR, applied by TCRdb to the RT-PCR reads, yields one record per CDR3 protein. The data contain approximately 230,000 distinct CDR3 sequences, roughly an eighth of them seen just once; the ten biggest clones take up more than 7%. Sequenced material: non-naive T cells sorted from PBMCs, taken roughly 2 weeks before vaccination. The receptors originated from a man aged 50-60 years who received an inactivated influenza vaccine. The CDR3 runs from the conserved cysteine through the conserved F or W. D genes are given only for firm matches. Only some rows state a clone size, as once, few, many or a class for expanded clones.

TRBD2,few,TRBJ2-7,TRBV27,TGTGCCAGCAGTTTATCCTCAGGGCTAGCGGGAGACGAGCAGTACTTC,CASSLSSGLAGDEQYF
TRBD1,many,TRBJ2-3,TRBV5-1,TGCGCCAGCGCGGACAGGAGTACGCAGTATTTT,CASADRSTQYF
-,-,TRBJ2-1,TRBV5-6,TGTGCCAGCAGTTTTGAAGGGTACCAACGCTCCTACAATGAGCAGTTCTTC,CASSFEGYQRSYNEQFF
TRBD1,-,TRBJ2-2,TRBV6-1,TGTGCCATCAGTGTAGGGACAGGGGCCACCGGGGAGCTGTTTTTT,CAISVGTGATGELFF
-,few,TRBJ2-1,TRBV5-1,TGCGCCAGCAGCGCGGAGGGGGGGGGCCGGTATGAGCAGTTCTTC,CASSAEGGGRYEQFF
-,few,TRBJ1-3,TRBV29-1,TGCAGCGTGGTTACGAACTCTGGAAACACCATATATTTT,CSVVTNSGNTIYF
TRBD2,few,TRBJ2-6,TRBV25-1,TGTGCCAGGCTCCTAGCGGGGAGAGGGGTCCTGACTTTC,CARLLAGRGVLTF
-,few,TRBJ2-5,TRBV15,TGTGCCACCAGCAGAGCCGGAGGACAGCAAGAGACCCAGTACTTC,CATSRAGGQQETQYF
-,few,TRBJ2-1,TRBV24-1,TGTGCCACCTGGACAGACAATGAGCAGTTCTTC,CATWTDNEQFF
-,few,TRBJ1-1,TRBV12-3/TRBV12-4,TGTGCCAGCAGTTTTGGGAGTGGTAGGGGGAGGAACACTGAAGCTTTCTTT,CASSFGSGRGRNTEAFF
TRBD2,-,TRBJ2-1,TRBV6-5,TGTGCCAGCAGTTACGGGGCGGGGGATCACAATGAGCAGTTCTTC,CASSYGAGDHNEQFF